This paragraph covers one T cell receptor (beta chain) sequence. Its antigen remains unidentified. V lost 2 bases to trimming and J lost 3 bases; unmatched junction nucleotides: 3. The CDR3 has 14 residues. Germline V gene data show CDR1 as SGHRS and CDR2 as YFSETQ. TCRdb re-derived calls from the 5' RACE reads in MiXCR, one entry per CDR3 protein. The profile shows around 200,000 distinct CDR3 sequences, roughly 10% of them singletons. The source of the sample is a study of identical twins. Study-wide results and caveats: Insertions were fewer in abundant cord blood beta clonotypes, whereas memory repertoires showed none of this pattern.

Sequencing was done on a sample of memory (CD45RO+) T cells sorted from blood. The origin of this receptor is a woman in her late teens or twenties in good health. This chain joins TRBV5-1 and TRBJ2-7; 9 nucleotides match TRBD1. The CDR3 region has the DNA TGCGCCAGCAGCTTACAGGGGGCAGGCTACGAGCAGTACTTC. The encoded protein is CASSLQGAGYEQYF.